This TCR beta chain was sequenced for a study of T cells in Graves' hyperthyroidism and ophthalmopathy. Points from the study as a whole: Ophthalmopathy and stable hyperthyroidism were separated by a 13 V-J model.

Amplification of TCR beta CDR3 regions used RNA as the template. With the HTBI primer set, the TCR CDR3 went through a first round of RT-PCR. TCRdb reanalysed the multiplex PCR reads using MiXCR and keeps one entry per CDR3 protein. The sample contains 540,000 or so distinct CDR3 sequences, 15% to 18% of which appear only once. In regard to this clonotype: The antigen is not known.

V lost 0 bases and J 4 bases, leaving 10 bases between the germline ends. Germline CDR1 is SGDLS and CDR2 is YYNGEE. The CDR3 covers 15 residues. The source is a woman aged 25 to 39 with Graves' hyperthyroidism. The rearrangement uses TRBV9 and TRBJ1-4; D is ambiguous. Sample: blood. The CDR3 DNA follows: TGTGCCAGCAGCGTAGGGGTTCAGAATAATGAAAAACTGTTTTTT. Translation: CASSVGVQNNEKLFF.